A selection of T cell receptor beta chains follows, all from one sample in a study of a mutant IDH1 vaccine in newly diagnosed glioma. What these receptors recognize is not known. Assay used: immunoSEQ multiplex PCR; TCRdb lists only in-frame clones, some missing. Among 56,000 or so clones, around three quarters were seen once, and the ten largest hold just under 5%. The material sequenced was PBMCs, taken from a glioma patient whose treatment included an IDH1 peptide vaccine. The receptors were gathered from a woman in her 40s with glioma. Some clones in this sample may be carry-over from other donors' samples. Each CDR3 is given with its conserved first and last residue.

J: TRBJ1-3; V: TRBV19; CDR3: CTSSTLQGRGNTIYF
J: TRBJ1-1; V: TRBV7-1; CDR3: CASRGTGGQTEAFF
J: TRBJ1-3; V: TRBV7-9; CDR3: CASSTQVSSGNTIYF
J: TRBJ1-4; V: TRBV6-5; CDR3: CASMHLLAKLFF
J: TRBJ1-5; V: TRBV4-1; CDR3: CASSQVAGGRPQHF
J: TRBJ2-7; V: TRBV27; CDR3: CASSFAGAGVSEQYF
J: TRBJ1-1; V: TRBV6-5; CDR3: CASKSGRQQNTEAFF
J: NA; V: TRBV30; CDR3: CAWSHGTSTEQYF
J: TRBJ1-5; V: TRBV6-5; CDR3: CASSSVRGRGQPQHF
J: TRBJ2-3; V: TRBV11-2; CDR3: CASSLGSRAETDTQYF
J: TRBJ2-7; V: TRBV9; CDR3: CASSPGTGSYEQYF
J: TRBJ1-2; V: TRBV5-4; CDR3: CASSLGGGGYGYTF
J: TRBJ1-5; V: TRBV7-9; CDR3: CASSYSGDKDQPQHF
J: TRBJ2-7; V: TRBV5-1; CDR3: CASSLTPYEQYF
J: TRBJ2-3; V: TRBV7-8; CDR3: CASSLALGSSTDTQYF
J: TRBJ1-1; V: TRBV19; CDR3: CASSIELTMDTEAFF
J: TRBJ2-1; V: TRBV21-1; CDR3: CASSKEGRGFYNEQFF
J: TRBJ2-7; V: TRBV19; CDR3: CASSLGLAGTYEQYF
J: TRBJ1-2; V: TRBV5-1; CDR3: CASSPDSFYGYTF
J: TRBJ1-4; V: TRBV7-9; CDR3: CASSPLPGRPTNEKLFF
J: TRBJ2-1; V: TRBV6-6; CDR3: CASSYGGGRNEQFF
J: TRBJ1-3; V: TRBV6-1; CDR3: CASSVDSLRNTIYF
J: TRBJ2-7; V: TRBV7-9; CDR3: CASSGDRGYYEQYF
J: TRBJ1-6; V: TRBV11-2; CDR3: CASSYTGGNTPLHF
J: TRBJ2-1; V: TRBV29-1; CDR3: CSVEYNEQFF
J: TRBJ1-6; V: TRBV10-3; CDR3: CAISEIGQEGSPLHF
J: TRBJ1-2; V: TRBV10-3; CDR3: CAIGTGRDGYTF
J: TRBJ1-6; V: TRBV5-1; CDR3: CASSLQGQGPNSPLHF
J: TRBJ2-7; V: TRBV5-6; CDR3: CASSFQNYEQYF
J: TRBJ2-1; V: TRBV7-9; CDR3: CASSSDKVVDNEQFF
J: TRBJ1-1; V: TRBV2; CDR3: CASRKEQGENTEAFF
J: TRBJ1-1; V: TRBV11-2; CDR3: CASSYREGGTEAFF
J: TRBJ2-3; V: TRBV2; CDR3: CASSGRGAATDTQYF
J: TRBJ2-5; V: TRBV4-2; CDR3: CASSQDGGRGRGLAGGQETQYF
J: TRBJ2-1; V: TRBV4-2; CDR3: CASSLSGGTGSNEQFF
J: TRBJ2-7; V: TRBV30; CDR3: CAWSTGLTYEQYF
J: TRBJ1-1; V: TRBV9; CDR3: CASSAGQGSEAFF
J: TRBJ1-3; V: TRBV6-6; CDR3: CASAGYSVSGNTIYF
J: TRBJ2-3; V: TRBV7-7; CDR3: CASSPGGGATDTQYF
J: TRBJ2-3; V: TRBV7-9; CDR3: CASSLDTDTQYF
J: TRBJ1-5; V: TRBV6-6; CDR3: CASSDRTVAGPQHF
J: TRBJ1-2; V: TRBV10-2; CDR3: CASSYDSVYGYTF
J: TRBJ1-2; V: TRBV27; CDR3: CASSSGHHGYTF
J: TRBJ2-1; V: TRBV10-3; CDR3: CAISYRNNEQFF
J: TRBJ1-1; V: TRBV7-9; CDR3: CASSTPEGLNTEAFF
J: TRBJ1-2; V: TRBV7-9; CDR3: CASSLGGYGYTF
J: TRBJ1-6; V: TRBV7-2; CDR3: CASSLATYNSPLHF
J: TRBJ2-7; V: TRBV6-8; CDR3: CASSYSGRDRCTYEQYF
J: TRBJ1-2; V: TRBV30; CDR3: CAWSVDGSNYGYTF
J: TRBJ1-4; V: TRBV5-1; CDR3: CASSLTGVQTEKLFF
J: TRBJ2-3; V: TRBV2; CDR3: CASSESRSTQYF
J: TRBJ2-4; V: TRBV7-2; CDR3: CASSLGLGRAKNIQYF
J: TRBJ1-3; V: TRBV5-6; CDR3: CASLRRPGNTIYF